Listed below are T cell receptor beta chains from one sample, sequenced in a study of blood T cell repertoires in COVID-19. The method was immunoSEQ multiplex PCR; TCRdb's version includes in-frame clones alone and lacks a portion of them. The sample gives around 92,000 clones, approximately 89% of which show up once; 5.2% is in the top ten. The source material was peripheral blood. Source of these receptors: a woman of 80 years or more with active COVID-19. The CDR3 runs from the conserved cysteine through the conserved F or W. The D gene is left open where the match is weak. Not every row has a clone size; where given, it reads once, few, many or a size class.

clone size: -; V gene: TRBV2; D gene: -; J gene: TRBJ2-7; CDR3 protein: CASSVVQGGEQYF; CDR3 DNA: TGTGCCAGCAGTGTTGTTCAGGGAGGCGAGCAGTACTTC
clone size: -; V gene: TRBV10-3; D gene: TRBD1; J gene: TRBJ2-3; CDR3 protein: CATGTASTDTQYF; CDR3 DNA: TGTGCCACCGGGACAGCTAGCACAGATACGCAGTATTTT
clone size: -; V gene: TRBV28; D gene: -; J gene: TRBJ1-1; CDR3 protein: CASSLSGEGMNTEAFF; CDR3 DNA: TGTGCCAGCAGCTTGTCTGGGGAGGGTATGAACACTGAAGCTTTCTTT
clone size: -; V gene: TRBV6-5; D gene: -; J gene: TRBJ1-6; CDR3 protein: CASRPGSNSPLHF; CDR3 DNA: TGTGCCAGCAGACCGGGGTCTAATTCACCCCTCCACTTT
clone size: once; V gene: TRBV19; D gene: -; J gene: TRBJ1-5; CDR3 protein: CASTEGWEQPQHF; CDR3 DNA: TGTGCCAGTACGGAGGGTTGGGAACAGCCCCAGCATTTT
clone size: -; V gene: TRBV2; D gene: TRBD1; J gene: TRBJ2-3; CDR3 protein: CASSAGTGGNTQYF; CDR3 DNA: TGTGCCAGCAGTGCTGGGACAGGGGGAAATACGCAGTATTTT
clone size: -; V gene: TRBV18; D gene: -; J gene: TRBJ1-1; CDR3 protein: CASSPLRARGMNTEAFF; CDR3 DNA: TGTGCCAGCTCACCGTTAAGGGCCCGGGGAATGAACACTGAAGCTTTCTTT
clone size: -; V gene: TRBV6-5; D gene: -; J gene: TRBJ2-2; CDR3 protein: CASSYSRNTGELFF; CDR3 DNA: TGTGCCAGCAGTTACTCTAGGAACACCGGGGAGCTGTTTTTT
clone size: -; V gene: TRBV2; D gene: -; J gene: TRBJ2-3; CDR3 protein: CASSRPGLNTDTQYF; CDR3 DNA: TGTGCCAGCAGCCGTCCGGGGTTAAACACAGATACGCAGTATTTT
clone size: -; V gene: TRBV3-1/TRBV3-2; D gene: -; J gene: TRBJ1-6; CDR3 protein: CASSQGTDNSPLHF; CDR3 DNA: TGTGCCAGCAGCCAAGGGACAGATAATTCACCCCTCCACTTT
clone size: -; V gene: TRBV28; D gene: TRBD2; J gene: TRBJ2-1; CDR3 protein: CASSSQLAGKGGDEQFF; CDR3 DNA: TGTGCCAGCAGTTCCCAACTAGCGGGCAAAGGGGGCGATGAGCAGTTCTTC
clone size: -; V gene: TRBV28; D gene: TRBD1; J gene: TRBJ1-1; CDR3 protein: CASSTDRVGENTEAFF; CDR3 DNA: TGTGCCAGCAGTACGGACAGGGTGGGGGAAAACACTGAAGCTTTCTTT
clone size: -; V gene: TRBV4-1; D gene: TRBD2; J gene: TRBJ2-1; CDR3 protein: CASSQGTSGTRSEQFF; CDR3 DNA: TGCGCCAGCAGCCAAGGGACTAGCGGCACTAGGAGTGAGCAGTTCTTC
clone size: once; V gene: TRBV7-3; D gene: -; J gene: TRBJ1-1; CDR3 protein: CASNLDRPGDTEAFF; CDR3 DNA: TGTGCCAGCAATCTAGACAGGCCCGGGGACACTGAAGCTTTCTTT
clone size: -; V gene: TRBV7-9; D gene: -; J gene: TRBJ1-5; CDR3 protein: CASSLAGGSSNQPQHF; CDR3 DNA: TGTGCCAGCAGCTTAGCAGGGGGTAGCAGCAATCAGCCCCAGCATTTT
clone size: -; V gene: TRBV4-3; D gene: -; J gene: TRBJ2-1; CDR3 protein: CASSQDGRQRQFF; CDR3 DNA: TGCGCCAGCAGCCAAGACGGCCGGCAGCGGCAGTTCTTC
clone size: -; V gene: TRBV28; D gene: TRBD2; J gene: TRBJ2-1; CDR3 protein: CASSLWGLAGGQQFF; CDR3 DNA: TGTGCCAGCAGTTTATGGGGACTAGCGGGAGGGCAGCAGTTCTTC
clone size: -; V gene: TRBV6-5; D gene: TRBD2; J gene: TRBJ2-2; CDR3 protein: CASSSLTSRAGELFF; CDR3 DNA: TGTGCCAGCAGTTCCCTGACTAGCAGGGCCGGGGAGCTGTTTTTT
clone size: -; V gene: TRBV19; D gene: -; J gene: TRBJ1-1; CDR3 protein: CASMRGGRDTEAFF; CDR3 DNA: TGTGCCAGTATGAGAGGGGGTCGGGACACTGAAGCTTTCTTT
clone size: -; V gene: TRBV16; D gene: -; J gene: TRBJ1-1; CDR3 protein: CASSQSGARVNTEAFF; CDR3 DNA: TGTGCCAGCAGCCAATCGGGGGCCCGAGTAAACACTGAAGCTTTCTTT
clone size: -; V gene: TRBV4-3; D gene: -; J gene: TRBJ1-2; CDR3 protein: CASSQDLEGIGYTF; CDR3 DNA: TGCGCCAGCAGCCAAGATCTTGAGGGTATTGGGTACACCTTC
clone size: -; V gene: TRBV20-1; D gene: -; J gene: TRBJ2-7; CDR3 protein: CSARASYEQYF; CDR3 DNA: TGCAGTGCCCGAGCCTCCTACGAGCAGTACTTC
clone size: -; V gene: TRBV7-2; D gene: TRBD1; J gene: TRBJ1-3; CDR3 protein: CASSSSQGASGNTIYF; CDR3 DNA: TGTGCCAGCAGCTCGAGTCAGGGGGCGTCAGGAAACACCATATATTTT
clone size: once; V gene: TRBV28; D gene: -; J gene: TRBJ1-5; CDR3 protein: CASSPDRPYQPQHF; CDR3 DNA: TGTGCCAGCAGCCCGGACAGACCTTATCAGCCCCAGCATTTT
clone size: -; V gene: TRBV5-4; D gene: -; J gene: TRBJ1-2; CDR3 protein: CASSLSGNYGYTF; CDR3 DNA: TGTGCCAGCAGCTTGAGCGGTAACTATGGCTACACCTTC
clone size: -; V gene: TRBV10-3; D gene: -; J gene: TRBJ2-2; CDR3 protein: CAISGGQNTGELFF; CDR3 DNA: TGTGCCATCAGTGGGGGACAGAACACCGGGGAGCTGTTTTTT
clone size: few; V gene: TRBV7-8; D gene: -; J gene: TRBJ2-2; CDR3 protein: CASTLAGLNTGELFF; CDR3 DNA: TGTGCCAGCACCCTAGCCGGGTTAAACACCGGGGAGCTGTTTTTT
clone size: -; V gene: TRBV27; D gene: TRBD1; J gene: TRBJ2-7; CDR3 protein: CASSLTDGTGGEQYF; CDR3 DNA: TGTGCCAGCAGTTTAACTGACGGGACAGGGGGCGAGCAGTACTTC
clone size: -; V gene: TRBV19; D gene: TRBD1; J gene: TRBJ2-7; CDR3 protein: CASSYAGTDYEQYF; CDR3 DNA: TGTGCCAGTAGCTATGCCGGGACAGACTACGAGCAGTACTTC
clone size: -; V gene: TRBV30; D gene: -; J gene: TRBJ2-7; CDR3 protein: CAWSAGILEQYF; CDR3 DNA: TGTGCCTGGAGTGCCGGGATCCTCGAGCAGTACTTC
clone size: -; V gene: TRBV27; D gene: TRBD1; J gene: TRBJ2-1; CDR3 protein: CAPSQGTGYYNEQFF; CDR3 DNA: TGTGCCCCCTCTCAGGGGACAGGCTACTACAATGAGCAGTTCTTC
clone size: -; V gene: TRBV19; D gene: -; J gene: TRBJ2-2; CDR3 protein: CASSIRTPQTGELFF; CDR3 DNA: TGTGCCAGTAGTATCCGGACTCCCCAGACCGGGGAGCTGTTTTTT
clone size: few; V gene: TRBV7-6; D gene: -; J gene: TRBJ2-1; CDR3 protein: CASSLGQGLYNEQFF; CDR3 DNA: TGTGCCAGCAGCTTAGGACAGGGACTTTACAATGAGCAGTTCTTC
clone size: -; V gene: TRBV18; D gene: TRBD1; J gene: TRBJ1-6; CDR3 protein: CASSLRQGDSPLHF; CDR3 DNA: TGTGCCAGCTCACTTCGACAGGGTGACTCACCCCTCCACTTT
clone size: -; V gene: TRBV10-3; D gene: TRBD2; J gene: TRBJ2-3; CDR3 protein: CAISDRAGSTDTQYF; CDR3 DNA: TGTGCCATCAGTGATAGAGCGGGAAGCACAGATACGCAGTATTTT
clone size: -; V gene: TRBV5-1; D gene: -; J gene: TRBJ2-1; CDR3 protein: CASSFRDSYNEQFF; CDR3 DNA: TGCGCCAGCAGCTTCCGGGACTCCTACAATGAGCAGTTCTTC
clone size: -; V gene: TRBV12-3/TRBV12-4; D gene: -; J gene: TRBJ2-1; CDR3 protein: CASSFRGEQFF; CDR3 DNA: TGTGCCAGCAGCTTTAGGGGTGAGCAGTTCTTC
clone size: -; V gene: TRBV6-2/TRBV6-3; D gene: TRBD2; J gene: TRBJ2-1; CDR3 protein: CASSYVAGGPGEQFF; CDR3 DNA: TGTGCCAGCAGTTACGTTGCGGGAGGGCCGGGTGAGCAGTTCTTC
clone size: -; V gene: TRBV28; D gene: TRBD1; J gene: TRBJ2-2; CDR3 protein: CASSYNRGRTGELFF; CDR3 DNA: TGTGCCAGCAGCTATAACAGGGGAAGAACCGGGGAGCTGTTTTTT
clone size: -; V gene: TRBV28; D gene: -; J gene: TRBJ2-7; CDR3 protein: CASSSRGEQYF; CDR3 DNA: TGTGCCAGCAGTTCACGCGGGGAGCAGTACTTC
clone size: -; V gene: TRBV2; D gene: -; J gene: TRBJ1-2; CDR3 protein: CASSSTDYGYTF; CDR3 DNA: TGTGCCAGCAGTTCGACAGACTATGGCTACACCTTC
clone size: -; V gene: TRBV19; D gene: -; J gene: TRBJ2-7; CDR3 protein: CASSSQGTLSSYEQYF; CDR3 DNA: TGTGCCAGTAGTTCCCAGGGGACACTGAGCTCCTACGAGCAGTACTTC